A single sample is the source of the 32 T cell receptor beta chains below, sequenced in a study of CD8 T cells in ankylosing spondylitis. One entry per CDR3 protein, called by TCRdb with MiXCR from the 5' RACE reads. This sample has 220,000 or so distinct CDR3 sequences, with roughly a tenth found just once. Specimen: blood, either unsorted or a sorted T cell fraction (not recorded which). Receptors originate from a male donor with ankylosing spondylitis or in good health (not recorded which).

This clonotype was seen a handful of times. V gene TRBV3-1 combines with J gene TRBJ2-7; no clear D. This CDR3 has 14 amino acids. Trimming shortened V by 6 bases and J by 1 base, and 13 bases separated the two germline ends. Germline V gives CDR1 LGHDT, CDR2 YNNKEL (reference sequence). DNA of the CDR3: TGTGCCAGCAGGCTTTCGCCCTCGTCCTACGAGCAGTACTTC. Encoded protein: CASRLSPSSYEQYF.

This clonotype was picked up a small number of times. The J gene is TRBJ2-1, the V gene TRBV15; D perhaps matches TRBD2 (6 bases). The CDR3 spans 16 residues. The germline V gene encodes CDR1 LNHNV and CDR2 YYDKDF (reference sequence). With 1 base removed from V and 5 bases from J, the gap between germline ends came to 15 bases. The CDR3: CATSRVPTGVHNEQFF. In nucleotides, the CDR3 is TGTGCCACCAGCAGAGTTCCAACGGGAGTGCACAATGAGCAGTTCTTC.

The V and J genes are TRBV29-1 and TRBJ2-7; D is perhaps TRBD2 (6 bases). The CDR3 is made up of 13 amino acids. V lost 6 bases and J 1 base, leaving 13 bases between the germline ends. Germline loops: CDR1 SQVTM, CDR2 ANQGSEA. In DNA, the CDR3 is TGCAGCGTGACATCCGGGACTTCCTACGAGCAGTACTTC. This sequence encodes CSVTSGTSYEQYF.

A few counts support this clonotype. V and J are TRBV6-5 and TRBJ1-4; TRBD1 might be the D (5 bases). Germline V gene data show CDR1 as MNHEY and CDR2 as SVGAGI. Trimming cost V 2 bases and J 7 bases, with 20 bases left between them. The CDR3 runs to 17 residues. CDR3 nucleotide sequence: TGTGCCAGCAGTTACCTCTTCGGGGGGTTAGTGGGTGAAAAACTGTTTTTT. This encodes CASSYLFGGLVGEKLFF.

This clonotype was seen at least ten times. The chain links TRBV9 to TRBJ2-4; D possibly uses TRBD1 or TRBD2 (5 bases each). The CDR3 covers 14 residues. Germline values: CDR1 SGDLS, CDR2 YYNGEE. V lost 4 bases, J lost 8 bases, and 16 bases lay in between. CDR3 bases: TGTGCCAGCAGCCCAACAGGAGGCCAGGACATTCAGTACTTC. Translation gives CASSPTGGQDIQYF. Full variable domain (remainder filled in from reference TRBV9 and TRBJ2-4): DSGVTQTPKHLITATGQRVTLRCSPRSGDLSVYWYQQSLDQGLQFLIQYYNGEERAKGNILERFSAQQFPDLHSELNLSSLELGDSALYFCASSPTGGQDIQYFGAGTRLSVL.

This clonotype was observed many times. V is TRBV20-1 and J is TRBJ2-7; 7 positions match TRBD2. The CDR3 consists of 15 residues. V trimming: 0 bases; J trimming: 1 base; junction bases outside the gene matches: 6. The germline CDR1 and CDR2 sequences are DFQATT and SNEGSKA (reference sequence). CDR3 nucleotides: TGCAGTGCTAGAGATCGGGGGGTAGGGTCCTACGAGCAGTACTTC. This sequence encodes CSARDRGVGSYEQYF.

This clonotype was found a few times. CDR3 sequence (DNA): TGTGCCAGCAGCCTTCAGGGGGGAGTAGGTGAAGCTTTCTTT. It is translated as CASSLQGGVGEAFF. The chain combines TRBV28 with TRBJ1-1; the match to TRBD1 covers 7 bases. V shed 6 bases and J 7 bases; nucleotides not matched to a gene: 11. The CDR3 sequence is 14 residues long. Germline V lookup: CDR1 MDHEN, CDR2 SYDVKM.

This clonotype was counted many times. V is TRBV30 and J is TRBJ2-5; D is undetermined. The CDR3 covers 11 residues. In germline, CDR1 is GTSNPN, CDR2 SVGIG (reference sequence). V was clipped by 4 bases and J by 5 bases, with 8 bases between them. CDR3 sequence: CAWIRSETQYF. As DNA, the CDR3 is TGTGCCTGGATTAGATCGGAGACCCAGTACTTC.

This clonotype appeared many times. The CDR3 sequence: CASRWTSVGELFF. The DNA of the CDR3 is TGTGCCAGCAGGTGGACTAGCGTCGGGGAGCTGTTTTTT. The gene calls are TRBV2 and TRBJ2-2; 9 bases match TRBD2. CDR1 and CDR2 from the germline V gene are SNHLY and FYNNEI. The CDR3 has 13 residues. V shed 6 bases, J shed 7 bases, and the junction held 3 bases outside the gene matches.

With regard to this clonotype: The junction differs from germline at one of its ends, possibly a read error. The chain employs TRBV20-1 and TRBJ2-3; TRBD2 matches at 13 bases. The CDR3 extends over 18 amino acids. Looked up from germline, CDR1 is DFQATT and CDR2 is SNEGSKA (reference sequence). CDR3 nucleotide sequence: TGCAGTGCAAGAGGGGGACTAGCGGGACGGTCAAGCACAGATACGCAGTATTTT. Protein product: CSARGGLAGRSSTDTQYF.

This clonotype was observed many times. This chain connects TRBV29-1 to TRBJ2-1; D perhaps matches TRBD1 (5 bases). Deletions cut 6 bases from V and 4 bases from J, with 13 bases between. This CDR3 comprises 13 residues. Germline CDR1 and CDR2: SQVTM and ANQGSEA. CDR3 nucleotide sequence: TGCAGCGTAGGGGTCTCGACGTACAATGAGCAGTTCTTC. This translates into CSVGVSTYNEQFF.

This clonotype was seen repeatedly, ten times or more. This chain links TRBV12-3 or TRBV12-4 with TRBJ1-3; a weak D match, TRBD1 (5 bases). This CDR3 region has 16 residues. Between the trimmed V and J ends, which lost 5 bases and 0 bases, there was a span of 14 bases. The CDR3 spells CASSPQGGVSGNTIYF. CDR3 in DNA: TGTGCCAGCAGTCCGCAGGGCGGCGTCTCTGGAAACACCATATATTTT.

Ten or more counts support this clonotype. The V gene is TRBV6-1, the J gene TRBJ1-4, with D maybe TRBD1 (6 bases). Trimming stripped 5 bases from V and 3 bases from J, with 16 bases between. The germline gives CDR1 MNHNS, CDR2 SASEGT. This CDR3 is 16 amino acids long. As DNA, the CDR3 is TGTGCCAGCAGTCGACGAAACAGGGCTCCTAATGAAAAACTGTTTTTT. As protein: CASSRRNRAPNEKLFF.

This clonotype was seen more than once but under ten times. The chain uses TRBV3-1 and TRBJ2-1, with 9 bases aligning to TRBD2. Trimming removed 10 bases from V and 0 bases from J; junction bases left unmatched: 19. The germline V gene encodes CDR1 LGHDT and CDR2 YNNKEL (reference sequence). The CDR3 totals 19 residues. This CDR3 is CAISSDRASGASSYNEQFF. Written as DNA, the CDR3 is TGTGCCATCTCCAGCGACCGGGCTAGCGGGGCGAGCTCCTACAATGAGCAGTTCTTC.

This clonotype showed up many times. The V gene is TRBV7-2, the J gene TRBJ2-1; 8 nucleotides agree with TRBD1. V trimming: 1 base; J trimming: 3 bases; junction bases outside the gene matches: 2. The germline V gene has CDR1 SGHTA and CDR2 FQGNSA. This CDR3 has 15 amino acids. CDR3 protein: CASSLVTGDYNEQFF. The CDR3 region has the DNA TGTGCCAGCAGCTTAGTGACAGGGGACTACAATGAGCAGTTCTTC.

This clonotype was counted at least ten times. The chain joins TRBV11-2 to TRBJ2-3; 8 nucleotides match TRBD2. V shed 0 bases, J shed 5 bases, and the junction held 10 bases outside the gene matches. From germline, CDR1 is SGHAT and CDR2 FQNNGV. CDR3 length equals 17 residues. The CDR3 protein is CASSLDGGGGRVDTQYF. In DNA form, the CDR3 reads TGTGCCAGCAGCTTAGACGGGGGGGGTGGAAGGGTAGATACGCAGTATTTT.

This clonotype has a handful of counts. The J gene is TRBJ1-2, the V gene TRBV12-3 or TRBV12-4; D call uncertain. There are 16 residues in the CDR3. V lost 3 bases and J 4 bases, leaving 18 bases between the germline ends. As DNA, the CDR3 is TGTGCCAGCAGTTTCGCCCCTGTGTTGGGTACCTATGGCTACACCTTC. Translation: CASSFAPVLGTYGYTF.

The chain recombines TRBV7-6 with TRBJ2-3; 10 bases align to TRBD1. Looked up from germline, CDR1 is SGHVS and CDR2 is FNYEAQ. CDR3 size: 14 residues. J lost 6 bases, V lost 5 bases, and 5 bases had no gene match. CDR3 in DNA: TGTGCCAGCAGCCCCGGGACAGGGGTCGATACGCAGTATTTT. Translating it yields CASSPGTGVDTQYF.

This clonotype was detected ten times or more. The chain combines TRBV5-1 with TRBJ1-1, with D unresolved. With 1 base removed from V and 1 base from J, the gap between germline ends came to 8 bases. Germline CDR1 reads SGHRS; CDR2 reads YFSETQ. There are 14 residues in the CDR3. The CDR3 region has the DNA TGCGCCAGCAGCTTGTATCCCGAGAACACTGAAGCTTTCTTT. Translated: CASSLYPENTEAFF.

This clonotype appeared a few times. The V gene is TRBV5-5, the J gene TRBJ2-7; 8 nucleotides line up with TRBD2. Germline-derived CDR1 and CDR2 are SGHKS and YYEKEE (reference sequence). CDR3 size: 14 residues. V shed 3 bases and J 4 bases; nucleotides not matched to a gene: 6. CDR3 amino acids: CASSYSGGSYEQYF. CDR3 sequence (DNA): TGTGCCAGCAGCTACAGCGGGGGCTCTTACGAGCAGTACTTC. The variable domain in full, completed from reference TRBV5-5 and TRBJ2-7, reads DAGVTQSPTHLIKTRGQQVTLRCSPISGHKSVSWYQQVLGQGPQFIFQYYEKEERGRGNFPDRFSARQFPNYSSELNVNALLLGDSALYLCASSYSGGSYEQYFGPGTRLTVT.

This clonotype came up many times. The rearrangement uses TRBV5-1 and TRBJ2-4; 9 bases agree with TRBD2. Trimming removed 4 bases from V and 8 bases from J; junction bases left unmatched: 10. This CDR3 has 15 residues. Per the germline V gene, CDR1 is SGHRS and CDR2 is YFSETQ. CDR3 in amino acids: CASSPTSGFRDIQYF. In DNA form, the CDR3 reads TGCGCCAGCAGCCCGACTAGCGGATTTAGAGACATTCAGTACTTC.

This clonotype was detected many times. The rearrangement links TRBV5-5 to TRBJ2-5, with 7 bases fitting TRBD1. The CDR3 contains 13 residues. V shed 2 bases, J shed 3 bases, and the junction held 1 base outside the gene matches. Per the germline V gene, CDR1 is SGHKS and CDR2 is YYEKEE (reference sequence). CDR3 DNA: TGTGCCAGCAGCTTAACAGGGGAAGAGACCCAGTACTTC. This translates into CASSLTGEETQYF.

Ten or more counts support this clonotype. One end of the junction is discordant with germline, which a read error may explain. This sequence joins TRBV6-5 and TRBJ2-1; 7 bases match TRBD2. Germline values: CDR1 MNHEY, CDR2 SVGAGI. The CDR3 sequence is 17 residues long. The CDR3 DNA follows: TGTGCCAGCAATTACCTCGGCCCCCGGGGGGTATACAATGAGCAGTTCTTC. Its protein is CASNYLGPRGVYNEQFF.

A few counts support this clonotype. This chain connects TRBV6-1 to TRBJ2-1; TRBD2 might be the D (6 bases). The CDR3 sequence is 15 residues long. V was clipped by 5 bases and J by 5 bases, with 16 bases between them. The germline V gene encodes CDR1 MNHNS and CDR2 SASEGT. Written as DNA, the CDR3 is TGTGCCAGCAGTAGTGGGGGGTCCTTAAACAATGAGCAGTTCTTC. It encodes CASSSGGSLNNEQFF.

This clonotype was counted ten times or more. J is TRBJ1-5 and V is TRBV12-3 or TRBV12-4; unclear D gene. This CDR3 contains 11 residues. V was cut by 1 base and J by 13 bases, with 8 bases left in between. The CDR3 coding sequence is TGTGCCAGCAGTTTAGGGGAACCTCAGCATTTT. This sequence encodes CASSLGEPQHF.

This clonotype has just a few counts. The J gene is TRBJ1-2, the V gene TRBV2, with D possibly being TRBD1 (5 bases). This CDR3 comprises 18 residues. Trimming removed 0 bases at V and 3 bases at J, with 20 bases between. CDR1 SNHLY and CDR2 FYNNEI come from the germline V gene. In DNA, the CDR3 is TGTGCCAGCAGTGAAGCGAACCCCCCCCGATTGGGGGACTATGGCTACACCTTC. This encodes CASSEANPPRLGDYGYTF.

This clonotype appeared a few times. The chain uses TRBV20-1 and TRBJ1-2; weak D call: TRBD1 (6 bases). V was trimmed by 5 bases and J by 5 bases, leaving 18 bases between them. The CDR3 is made up of 14 amino acids. Germline values: CDR1 DFQATT, CDR2 SNEGSKA (reference sequence). CDR3 coding DNA: TGCAGTGCTTCCCAGGGGAAGGCCCTTTATGGCTACACCTTC. Its protein is CSASQGKALYGYTF.

The chain uses TRBV2 and TRBJ2-7; D is uncertain. This CDR3 region has 14 residues. The germline CDR1 and CDR2 sequences are SNHLY and FYNNEI. V was clipped by 7 bases and J by 0 bases, with 13 bases between them. CDR3 DNA sequence: TGTGCCAGCAAGTTCGACCGGAGCTCCTACGAGCAGTACTTC. This sequence encodes CASKFDRSSYEQYF. Full variable domain (rest looked up from reference TRBV2 and TRBJ2-7): EPEVTQTPSHQVTQMGQEVILRCVPISNHLYFYWYRQILGQKVEFLVSFYNNEISEKSEIFDDQFSVERPDGSNFTLKIRSTKLEDSAMYFCASKFDRSSYEQYFGPGTRLTVT.

At least ten counts were recorded for this clonotype. The rearrangement joins TRBV12-3 or TRBV12-4 to TRBJ1-2; 9 nucleotides agree with TRBD1. The CDR3 sequence is 12 residues long. V dropped 5 bases and J dropped 7; count of bases not matched to a gene: 2. DNA for the CDR3: TGTGCCAGCAGTGGGACAGGGAGTGGCTACACCTTC. It codes for CASSGTGSGYTF.

The CDR3 sequence is CSATPRQTGWIPRTDQPQHF. DNA of the CDR3: TGCAGTGCTACCCCTCGGCAGACAGGGTGGATCCCTAGAACCGATCAGCCCCAGCATTTT. The chain links TRBV20-1 to TRBJ1-5; 7 bases map to TRBD1. J gave up 5 bases and V 4 bases, and 26 bases lay outside the gene matches. This CDR3 contains 20 residues. From germline, CDR1 is DFQATT and CDR2 SNEGSKA (reference sequence).

This clonotype was recorded at least ten times. V and J are TRBV5-1 and TRBJ2-7; 8 bases match TRBD1. Germline V gene sequence: CDR1 SGHRS, CDR2 YFSETQ. The V gene end was trimmed by 4 bases and the J gene end by 2 bases; junction bases not matched to a gene: 5. The CDR3 has 14 residues. CDR3 residues: CASSLDREAYEQYF. The CDR3 bases are TGCGCCAGCAGCCTGGACAGGGAAGCCTACGAGCAGTACTTC.

This clonotype was recorded many times. This chain joins TRBV7-3 and TRBJ2-1; 7 bases align to TRBD1. The length of the CDR3 is 15 residues. CDR1 and CDR2 (germline): SGHTA, FQGTGA. Germline trimming cut 2 bases from V and 1 base from J; bases unmatched to any gene: 2. The CDR3 spells CASSLETGSYNEQFF. The DNA of the CDR3 is TGTGCCAGCAGCTTAGAGACAGGGTCCTACAATGAGCAGTTCTTC.